Following are 2 T cell receptor beta chains from one sample sequenced in a study of T cell repertoires in cytomegalovirus infection. The antigens of these receptors remain unknown. One entry per CDR3 protein, called by TCRdb with MiXCR from the reads. The sample has 35,000 to 55,000 distinct CDR3 sequences; nearly 20% are singletons. Here the sequenced sample was CD8+ T cells from cultured PBMCs, taken from culture after CMV antigen stimulation. These receptors all come from a human donor in good health (CMV status not recorded). Some clones in this sample may be carry-over from other donors' samples.

This rearrangement joins TRBV14 to TRBJ1-1; 7 positions agree with TRBD1. After removal of 4 bases from V and 1 base from J, the junction contained 9 bases not matched to a gene. Germline lookup yields CDR1 SGHDN and CDR2 FVKESK. The CDR3 is 16 amino acids. CDR3: CASSLKPGQRNTEAFF. As DNA, the CDR3 is TGTGCCAGCAGCCTGAAACCGGGACAGAGGAACACTGAAGCTTTCTTT. The full variable domain, rest sourced from reference TRBV14 and TRBJ1-1, is EAGVTQFPSHSVIEKGQTVTLRCDPISGHDNLYWYRRVMGKEIKFLLHFVKESKQDESGMPNNRFLAERTGGTYSTLKVQPAELEDSGVYFCASSLKPGQRNTEAFFGQGTRLTVV.

This clonotype has ten or more counts. The chain combines TRBV9 with TRBJ2-2; 11 nucleotides agree with TRBD2. The CDR3 is 17 residues long. Unmatched junction bases numbered 3, after V lost 0 bases and J lost 2 bases. Germline lookup yields CDR1 SGDLS and CDR2 YYNGEE. The chain's CDR3 is CASSVGLAGLNTGELFF. In nucleotides, the CDR3 is TGTGCCAGCAGCGTAGGACTAGCGGGGCTAAACACCGGGGAGCTGTTTTTT.